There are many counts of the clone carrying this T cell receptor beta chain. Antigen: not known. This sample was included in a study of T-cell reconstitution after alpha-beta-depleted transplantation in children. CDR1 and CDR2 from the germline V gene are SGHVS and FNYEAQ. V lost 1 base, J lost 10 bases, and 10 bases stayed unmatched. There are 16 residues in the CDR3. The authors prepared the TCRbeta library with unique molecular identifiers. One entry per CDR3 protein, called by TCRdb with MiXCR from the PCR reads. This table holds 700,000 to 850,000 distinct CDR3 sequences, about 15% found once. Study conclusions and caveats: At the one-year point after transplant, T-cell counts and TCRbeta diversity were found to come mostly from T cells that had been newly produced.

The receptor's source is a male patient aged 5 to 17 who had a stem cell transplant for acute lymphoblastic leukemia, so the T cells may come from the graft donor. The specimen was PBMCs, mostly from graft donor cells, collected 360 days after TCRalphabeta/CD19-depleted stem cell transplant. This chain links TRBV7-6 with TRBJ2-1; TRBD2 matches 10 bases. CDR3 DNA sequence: TGTGCCAGCAGCTTAGGGCTAGCGGGAGAAAGGGAGGAGCAGTTCTTC. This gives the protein CASSLGLAGEREEQFF.